These 6 T cell receptor beta chains came from one sample sequenced in a study of blood T cells in healthy people across ages. It was with a sample-barcoded 5' primer and a J-beta primer mix that a second PCR of about 6 to 11 cycles was run. TCRdb recomputed calls from the 5' RACE reads with MiXCR, one row per CDR3 protein. The repertoire holds some 1.5 million distinct CDR3 sequences, approximately 28% seen once, with more than 6% in the top ten. Sequencing input: blood. The receptors derive from a woman younger than 45 in good health.

The chain employs TRBV12-3 or TRBV12-4 and TRBJ2-7, with 7 positions matching TRBD2. V was clipped by 7 bases and J by 2 bases; unmatched bases: 8. The CDR3 loop spans 14 amino acids. CDR3 sequence (DNA): TGTGCCAGCACCTCCCCTGGACTAGCCTACGAGCAGTACTTC. The encoded protein is CASTSPGLAYEQYF.

This clonotype was seen a few times. The rearrangement links TRBV6-1 to TRBJ2-3; D uncertain. The CDR3 is 13 amino acids. Trimming left V 9 bases short and J 2 bases short, with 12 bases between. Germline lookup yields CDR1 MNHNS and CDR2 SASEGT. CDR3 DNA: TGTGCCAGTAGGTGGAAAATCACAGATACGCAGTATTTT. This sequence encodes CASRWKITDTQYF.

This clonotype was seen a handful of times. The V gene is TRBV11-2, the J gene TRBJ2-3; D uncertain. CDR1 and CDR2 from the germline V gene are SGHAT and FQNNGV. With 5 bases removed from V and 6 bases from J, the gap between germline ends came to 12 bases. CDR3 length: 13 amino acids. CDR3 nucleotide sequence: TGTGCCAGCAGCAGCTCACCCATCGATACGCAGTATTTT. Its translation: CASSSSPIDTQYF.

This clonotype was counted only a few times. The J gene is TRBJ2-3, the V gene TRBV6-2 or TRBV6-3; unclear D gene. V lost 2 bases and J 2 bases, leaving 11 bases between the germline ends. Looked up from germline, CDR1 is MNHEY and CDR2 is SVGEGT. The CDR3 covers 15 residues. CDR3 nucleotides: TGTGCCAGCAGTTACCAGACTGCCTTCACAGATACGCAGTATTTT. It yields the protein CASSYQTAFTDTQYF.

This clonotype was picked up a small number of times. The rearrangement uses TRBV5-1 and TRBJ2-5, with TRBD1 matching over 7 bases. This CDR3 is built from 15 residues. Trimming took 4 bases from V and 4 from J; bases not matched to a gene: 10. Germline V gene sequence: CDR1 SGHRS, CDR2 YFSETQ. In nucleotides, the CDR3 is TGCGCCAGCAGCCTTACAGGGGAGTCGGCAGAGACCCAGTACTTC. It encodes CASSLTGESAETQYF.

This clonotype was recorded a few times. V is TRBV7-2 and J is TRBJ1-1; no firm D call. Between the trimmed V and J ends, which lost 4 bases and 6 bases, there was a span of 6 bases. The CDR3 is made up of 11 amino acids. The germline gives CDR1 SGHTA, CDR2 FQGNSA. CDR3 sequence: CASSYYAEAFF. In DNA form, the CDR3 reads TGTGCCAGCAGCTACTACGCTGAAGCTTTCTTT.